These T cell receptor beta chains were read from a single sample in a study of T cell responses to AZD1222 COVID-19 vaccine. Generated by immunoSEQ multiplex PCR, the TCRdb table keeps only in-frame clones and is missing some. The sample shows about 91,000 clones, around 90% of them seen only once. Sequenced material: peripheral blood, taken 28 days after the second AZD1222 dose. These receptors originate from an adult who received the AZD1222 COVID-19 vaccine. Each CDR3 is given with its conserved first and last residue.

J,V,CDR3
TRBJ1-1,TRBV7-2,CASSFRTSPNTEAFF
TRBJ1-6,TRBV4-1,CASSQEQGWNNSPLHF
TRBJ1-5,TRBV6-6,CASRPRDRGSQPQHF
TRBJ1-6,TRBV6-1,CASSDSQGRYNSPLHF
TRBJ2-1,TRBV5-6,CASSTQGPTYNEQFF
TRBJ2-5,TRBV2,CASSETSSETQYF
TRBJ1-5,TRBV30,CAWSARQGGQPQHF
TRBJ2-2,TRBV12-2,CASRARDSTGELFF
TRBJ2-3,TRBV19,CASGGETDTQYF
TRBJ1-1,TRBV3-1/TRBV3-2,CASSQPGQRSSEAFF
TRBJ2-7,TRBV30,CAWSVQGTAYEQYF
TRBJ1-2,TRBV12-2,CASRKGTGKILGDYGYTF
TRBJ1-5,TRBV5-5,CASSLVQGIGQPQHF